Shown below are 17 T cell receptor beta chains from a single sample sequenced in a study of blood T cell repertoires in COVID-19. Only in-frame clones appear in the TCRdb table, and some are missing; sequencing was by immunoSEQ multiplex PCR. The sample records about 97,000 clones, around 87% being singletons. Sample: peripheral blood. The receptors originated from a young woman with acute or convalescent COVID-19.

The chain uses TRBV6-5 and TRBJ1-1; the D gene is possibly TRBD1 (5 bases). Deletions cut 10 bases from V and 2 bases from J, with 20 bases between. Per the germline V gene, CDR1 is MNHEY and CDR2 is SVGAGI. The CDR3 is made up of 15 amino acids. The CDR3 nucleotides are TGTGCCACAGCGACAGTCCCCAGAGAAAACACTGAAGCTTTCTTT. It translates to CATATVPRENTEAFF.

The chain is built from TRBV5-6 and TRBJ2-1; TRBD2 matches 8 bases. This CDR3 contains 14 residues. V lost 3 bases and J lost 4; bases outside the gene matches: 3. Per the germline V gene, CDR1 is SGHDT and CDR2 is YYEEEE. For the CDR3, the DNA is TGTGCCAGCAGCTACGGACTAGCTTACAATGAGCAGTTCTTC. Protein sequence: CASSYGLAYNEQFF.

V usage is TRBV18 and J usage is TRBJ2-1, with D possibly matching TRBD2 (5 bases). CDR1 KGHSH and CDR2 LQKENI come from the germline V gene. Trimming cost V 3 bases and J 9 bases, with 12 bases left between them. The CDR3 consists of 13 residues. This CDR3 is CASSPSTRIEQFF. The DNA of the CDR3 is TGTGCCAGCTCACCTTCAACTAGGATTGAGCAGTTCTTC.

The V and J genes are TRBV7-9 and TRBJ2-1; no clear D gene. Per the germline V gene, CDR1 is SEHNR and CDR2 is FQNEAQ (reference sequence). V lost 3 bases, J lost 6 bases, and 6 bases lay in between. The CDR3 covers 12 residues. CDR3 DNA sequence: TGTGCCAGCAGCTTCGGTCCCAATGAGCAGTTCTTC. As protein: CASSFGPNEQFF.

V is TRBV4-1 and J is TRBJ2-1; 9 nucleotides align to TRBD1. CDR3 length equals 16 residues. Germline lookup yields CDR1 MGHRA and CDR2 YSYEKL. V shed 3 bases, J shed 8 bases, and the junction held 11 bases outside the gene matches. CDR3 residues: CASSHKVRDRVDEQFF. Written as DNA, the CDR3 is TGCGCCAGCAGCCACAAAGTCCGGGACAGGGTCGATGAGCAGTTCTTC.

This clone was recorded only once. The rearrangement links TRBV4-1 to TRBJ1-1; no definite D call. The V and J ends lost 0 bases and 0 bases respectively, with 8 bases between them. CDR1 is MGHRA and CDR2 is YSYEKL in the germline V gene. This CDR3 comprises 15 residues. The CDR3 spells CASSQDRGVNTEAFF. The CDR3 nucleotides are TGCGCCAGCAGCCAAGATCGCGGGGTGAACACTGAAGCTTTCTTT.

V and J are TRBV5-1 and TRBJ1-3; 7 bases agree with TRBD1. The CDR3 extends over 15 amino acids. Losses at the gene ends were 2 bases for V and 1 base for J; bases not matched to a gene: 3. In germline, CDR1 is SGHRS, CDR2 YFSETQ. CDR3 protein: CASSLQGISGNTIYF. The CDR3 DNA follows: TGCGCCAGCAGCTTACAGGGGATATCTGGAAACACCATATATTTT.

This chain uses TRBV9 with TRBJ1-2, with D possibly being TRBD1 (5 bases). V gave up 3 bases and J gave up 4 bases, with 16 bases separating them. The CDR3 is made up of 15 amino acids. CDR1 is SGDLS, CDR2 YYNGEE, per germline. The CDR3 protein is CASSAVLGLSYGYTF. CDR3 nucleotide sequence: TGTGCCAGCAGCGCCGTTCTGGGACTCTCCTATGGCTACACCTTC.

The J gene is TRBJ2-3, the V gene TRBV2; 9 positions match TRBD2. The trim removed 2 bases at V and 8 bases at J, leaving 8 bases unmatched. The CDR3 has 15 residues. Germline V CDR1 and CDR2: SNHLY, FYNNEI. The CDR3 is CASSELAGRQTTQYF. The CDR3 DNA reads as TGTGCCAGCAGTGAACTAGCGGGGAGACAGACTACGCAGTATTTT.

In this sample, this clone turned up a few times. CDR3 residues: CASSQGGMDYGYTF. The CDR3 DNA reads TGTGCCAGCAGCCAAGGGGGCATGGACTATGGCTACACCTTC. The rearrangement uses TRBV3-1 (or the pseudogene TRBV3-2) and TRBJ1-2, with D perhaps matching TRBD1 (5 bases). CDR1 is LGHDT, CDR2 YNNKEL, per germline (reference sequence). The CDR3 has 14 residues. Between the trimmed V and J ends, which lost 1 base and 3 bases, there was a span of 9 bases.

This rearrangement joins TRBV19 to TRBJ1-5, with 7 bases aligning to TRBD1. The CDR3 is 14 amino acids. Germline V gene sequence: CDR1 LNHDA, CDR2 SQIVND (reference sequence). With 3 bases clipped from V and 2 bases from J, the junction kept 1 base outside the gene matches. DNA for the CDR3: TGTGCCAGTAGTATGCAGGGGGGCAATCAGCCCCAGCATTTT. The encoded protein is CASSMQGGNQPQHF.

For this clone: One end of the junction fails to match germline, which may point to a read error. The chain uses TRBV2 and TRBJ2-7; 9 nucleotides match TRBD1. The CDR3 extends over 14 amino acids. Germline lookup yields CDR1 SNHLY and CDR2 FYNNEI. CDR3 sequence: CASTRDRASHEQYF. CDR3 DNA sequence: TGTGCCAGCACACGGGACAGGGCCTCCCACGAGCAGTACTTC.

The V and J genes are TRBV20-1 and TRBJ2-1; D is ambiguous. The V end lost 2 bases, the J end lost 4 bases, and 3 bases lay between the germline ends. The CDR3 is 11 residues long. Germline CDR1 and CDR2: DFQATT and SNEGSKA (reference sequence). The CDR3: CSARSYNEQFF. CDR3 DNA sequence: TGCAGTGCTAGATCTTACAATGAGCAGTTCTTC.

This chain uses TRBV5-4 with TRBJ1-1; maybe TRBD1 (6 bases). The germline CDR1 and CDR2 sequences are SGHNT and YYREEE (reference sequence). The CDR3 consists of 14 residues. The V end lost 9 bases, the J end lost 2 bases, and 17 bases lay between the germline ends. CDR3 nucleotide sequence: TGTGCCACGAAGATCCAGGGGAGTAACACTGAAGCTTTCTTT. Protein product: CATKIQGSNTEAFF.

The chain has TRBV2 and TRBJ2-7; 8 bases align to TRBD1. After removal of 1 base from V and 4 bases from J, the junction contained 3 bases not matched to a gene. Germline CDR1 and CDR2: SNHLY and FYNNEI. The CDR3 is 14 amino acids. CDR3 nucleotides: TGTGCCAGCAGTGAAGGGACAGGGATTTACGAGCAGTACTTC. Amino acids: CASSEGTGIYEQYF.

The chain couples TRBV21-1 to TRBJ1-5; the table's D gene call, TRBD1, was not cross checked with the DNA. TRBV21-1 is an annotated pseudogene. CDR3 size: 16 residues. Here the CDR3 reads CASSSRGLRGRQPQHF. CDR3 nucleotides: TGTGCCAGCAGCAGCAGGGGCCTAAGGGGTAGGCAGCCCCAGCATTTT.

The chain combines TRBV18 with TRBJ2-7, with 8 bases aligning to TRBD1. CDR3 length: 15 residues. Germline CDR1 and CDR2: KGHSH and LQKENI. With V trimmed by 3 bases and J by 6 bases, 10 bases remained unmatched. CDR3 coding DNA: TGTGCCAGCTCACCTCTGGTCGCGACAGGGGTCGAGCAGTACTTC. Residues: CASSPLVATGVEQYF. The full variable domain, its missing parts supplied by reference TRBV18 and TRBJ2-7, is NAGVMQNPRHLVRRRGQEARLRCSPMKGHSHVYWYRQLPEEGLKFMVYLQKENIIDESGMPKERFSAEFPKEGPSILRIQQVVRGDSAAYFCASSPLVATGVEQYFGPGTRLTVT.